The clone carrying this T cell receptor (beta chain) was seen at least ten times. Its antigen is still unknown. The CDR3 spans 17 residues. V trimming: 5 bases; J trimming: 5 bases; junction bases outside the gene matches: 7. Per the germline V gene, CDR1 is SGHTA and CDR2 is FQGNSA. Each TCR transcript was tagged with a 10-nucleotide random UMI during 5'RACE. A single run covered 15-18 subjects with over 180 million TCR-beta sequences. TCRdb fed the 5' RACE reads into MiXCR, producing one record per CDR3 protein. This table has some 68,000 distinct CDR3 sequences, around 13% appearing once. This sample stems from a study of neurological immune-mediated disorders. The study, taken as a whole, reports: Expanded clones shared no CDR3 amino acid sequences across subjects, suggesting private repertoires in all groups.

Time point: longitudinal time-point 1 (baseline). Preparation of the unsorted libraries drew on 2 million PBMCs stored at -80 C. This chain connects TRBV7-2 to TRBJ2-3; TRBD2 matches at 16 bases. What was sequenced was PBMCs. The receptor comes from a female donor with HTLV-1-associated myelopathy (HAM/TSP). CDR3 region: CASSLGTSGGAIDTQYF. CDR3 bases: TGTGCCAGCAGCCTCGGGACTAGCGGGGGGGCCATAGATACGCAGTATTTT. Filled out from reference TRBV7-2 and TRBJ2-3, the complete variable domain reads GAGVSQSPSNKVTEKGKDVELRCDPISGHTALYWYRQSLGQGLEFLIYFQGNSAPDKSGLPSDRFSAERTGGSVSTLTIQRTQQEDSAVYLCASSLGTSGGAIDTQYFGPGTRLTVL.